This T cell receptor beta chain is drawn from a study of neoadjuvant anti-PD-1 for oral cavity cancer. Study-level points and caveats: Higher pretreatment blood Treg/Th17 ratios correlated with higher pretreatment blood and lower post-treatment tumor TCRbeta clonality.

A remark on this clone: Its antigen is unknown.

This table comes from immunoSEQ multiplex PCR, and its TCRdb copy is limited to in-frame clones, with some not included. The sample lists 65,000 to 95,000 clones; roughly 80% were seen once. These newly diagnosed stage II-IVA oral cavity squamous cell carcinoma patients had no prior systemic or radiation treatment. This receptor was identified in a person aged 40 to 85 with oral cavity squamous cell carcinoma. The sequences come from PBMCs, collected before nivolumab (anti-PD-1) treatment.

This chain's CDR3 is CASITRGHYEQYF. CDR3 nucleotides: TGTGCCAGCATCACAAGGGGACACTACGAGCAGTACTTC. The V gene is TRBV21-1, the J gene TRBJ2-7; the table's D call of TRBD1 was not tested on the DNA. TRBV21-1 is a recognized pseudogene. CDR3 length: 13 amino acids.